The clone carrying this TCR beta chain turned up a few times. Its matching antigen is unknown. TCRdb recomputed calls from the 5' RACE reads with MiXCR, one row per CDR3 protein. The sample holds 100,000 to 150,000 distinct CDR3 sequences, about 8.8% seen once. The data are from a study of T cells after yellow fever vaccination. Looked up from germline, CDR1 is MNHEY and CDR2 is SVGEGT. The length of the CDR3 is 13 residues. With 2 bases removed from V and 6 bases from J, the gap between germline ends came to 10 bases. Study-level points and caveats: Secondary responses were weaker yet peaked faster, day 5 versus 15.

The chain recombines TRBV6-2 or TRBV6-3 with TRBJ1-2; D is unresolved. Sequencing was performed on CD8+ T cells sorted from PBMCs, taken on the day of the yellow fever booster vaccination. This TCR came from a man in his late teens or twenties who received the YFV17D yellow fever vaccine. The CDR3 sequence is CASSYQQSDGYTF. Here the CDR3 DNA reads TGTGCCAGCAGTTACCAACAGAGTGATGGCTACACCTTC.